The 30 T cell receptor beta chains presented below share a single source sample, sequenced in a study of T cell responses to AZD1222 COVID-19 vaccine. Profiled with immunoSEQ multiplex PCR; TCRdb holds only in-frame clones, not every one. Of about 130,000 clones listed, around 91% are singletons. Sequencing used peripheral blood, obtained on day 0 of MenACWY control vaccination. Receptor source: an adult in good health.

This chain uses TRBV27 with TRBJ2-1; 8 bases line up with TRBD2. Germline-derived CDR1 and CDR2 are MNHEY and SMNVEV (reference sequence). The V gene end was trimmed by 5 bases and the J gene end by 4 bases; junction bases not matched to a gene: 13. The CDR3 has 17 residues. The CDR3 protein is CASSPEPGRGGYNEQFF. The DNA for the CDR3 is TGTGCCAGCAGTCCGGAGCCGGGACGGGGGGGATACAATGAGCAGTTCTTC.

V is TRBV6-7 and J is TRBJ2-1, with 8 bases matching TRBD2. TRBV6-7 is sorted into the ORF group, with uncertain function. Germline trimming cut 8 bases from V and 10 bases from J; bases unmatched to any gene: 16. The CDR3 has 15 amino acids. This chain's CDR3 is CASRPPRGGYREQFF. The CDR3 DNA follows: TGTGCCAGCCGCCCGCCCCGGGGGGGCTACCGGGAGCAGTTCTTC.

This chain uses TRBV7-9 with TRBJ2-3, with D perhaps TRBD1 (6 bases). Germline CDR1 SEHNR, CDR2 FQNEAQ (reference sequence). Deletions cut 4 bases from V and 1 base from J, with 15 bases between. This CDR3 spans 16 amino acids. The CDR3: CASSSGPGHGTDTQYF. The CDR3 region has the DNA TGTGCCAGCAGCTCAGGTCCGGGACACGGCACAGATACGCAGTATTTT.

The chain couples TRBV28 to TRBJ1-2; a weak D match, TRBD1 (6 bases). Germline CDR1 is MDHEN and CDR2 is SYDVKM. Trimming pared 5 bases from V and 1 base from J, leaving 17 bases between. The CDR3 sequence is 16 residues long. The CDR3 loop reads CASSAPRQQGNYGYTF. The CDR3 coding sequence is TGTGCCAGCAGTGCCCCCCGCCAACAGGGTAACTATGGCTACACCTTC.

This chain joins TRBV25-1 and TRBJ2-1, with a weak D call TRBD1 (6 bases). This CDR3 is built from 13 residues. CDR1 is MGHDK, CDR2 SYGVNS, per germline. Trimming took off 6 bases at V and 1 base at J, with 7 bases between the two ends. CDR3 amino acids: CASSTGSYNEQFF. The DNA of the CDR3 is TGTGCCAGCAGCACAGGGTCCTACAATGAGCAGTTCTTC.

The V call is TRBV2, the J call TRBJ2-1, with D possibly being TRBD1 (5 bases). The V end lost 3 bases, the J end lost 6 bases, and 12 bases lay between the germline ends. Germline V lookup: CDR1 SNHLY, CDR2 FYNNEI. The CDR3 consists of 14 residues. The CDR3 loop reads CASSDRAGSNEQFF. CDR3 nucleotide sequence: TGTGCCAGCAGTGACAGGGCAGGGTCCAATGAGCAGTTCTTC.

J is TRBJ2-7 and V is TRBV6-1; D may be TRBD1 (5 bases). V lost 1 base and J lost 3, with 10 bases in between. Per the germline V gene, CDR1 is MNHNS and CDR2 is SASEGT. The CDR3 sequence is 14 residues long. CDR3 loop: CASSEDRTLYEQYF. DNA for the CDR3: TGTGCCAGCAGTGAAGACAGGACCCTCTACGAGCAGTACTTC.

The chain joins TRBV9 to TRBJ2-5, with 8 positions matching TRBD2. CDR3 length equals 15 residues. Germline CDR1 and CDR2: SGDLS and YYNGEE. Trimming removed 0 bases from V and 3 bases from J; junction bases left unmatched: 4. The CDR3 here is CASSVDGRAKETQYF. The CDR3 DNA reads TGTGCCAGCAGCGTAGACGGGAGGGCGAAAGAGACCCAGTACTTC.

The chain couples TRBV10-3 to TRBJ2-3; 7 nucleotides line up with TRBD1. This CDR3 comprises 13 residues. With 9 bases clipped from V and 4 bases from J, the junction kept 7 bases outside the gene matches. The germline CDR1 and CDR2 sequences are ENHRY and SYGVKD. CDR3 residues: CAITGDWADTQYF. Written as DNA, the CDR3 is TGTGCCATAACAGGGGATTGGGCAGATACGCAGTATTTT.

CDR3 region: CASSTWTGWTEAFF. CDR3 nucleotides: TGTGCCAGCAGCACCTGGACAGGTTGGACTGAAGCTTTCTTT. The chain employs TRBV7-9 and TRBJ1-1; TRBD1 matches 7 bases. J gave up 5 bases and V 5 bases, and 8 bases lay outside the gene matches. This CDR3 has 14 residues. Germline V gene data show CDR1 as SEHNR and CDR2 as FQNEAQ (reference sequence).

The chain combines TRBV2 with TRBJ1-2, with 9 bases aligning to TRBD1. There are 15 residues in the CDR3. The ends lost 7 bases at V and 3 bases at J; junction bases unmatched: 9. Per the germline V gene, CDR1 is SNHLY and CDR2 is FYNNEI. The CDR3 is CASKGGQGLHYGYTF. The CDR3 region has the DNA TGTGCCAGCAAAGGGGGACAGGGATTACACTATGGCTACACCTTC.

The chain links TRBV18 to TRBJ1-5, with D perhaps TRBD1 (6 bases). Trimming took 5 bases from V and 5 from J, leaving 10 bases between them. This CDR3 region has 13 residues. CDR1 is KGHSH and CDR2 is LQKENI in the germline V gene. The chain's CDR3 is CASSRDTYQPQHF. CDR3 coding DNA: TGTGCCAGCTCAAGGGACACTTATCAGCCCCAGCATTTT. The full variable domain, rest sourced from reference TRBV18 and TRBJ1-5, is NAGVMQNPRHLVRRRGQEARLRCSPMKGHSHVYWYRQLPEEGLKFMVYLQKENIIDESGMPKERFSAEFPKEGPSILRIQQVVRGDSAAYFCASSRDTYQPQHFGDGTRLSIL.

This clone was observed many times. CDR3 amino acids: CASSLMWDNSYEQYF. In DNA, the CDR3 is TGTGCCAGCAGCTTGATGTGGGACAACTCCTACGAGCAGTACTTC. The chain couples TRBV5-5 to TRBJ2-7; tentatively, D is TRBD1 (6 bases). The CDR3 is made up of 15 amino acids. Germline V gives CDR1 SGHKS, CDR2 YYEKEE (reference sequence). The V end was cut by 1 base, the J end by 0 bases, with 11 bases between.

This chain links TRBV10-1 with TRBJ2-7; 10 positions match TRBD1. V dropped 6 bases and J dropped 4; count of bases not matched to a gene: 9. Germline CDR1 reads WNHNN; CDR2 reads SYGVQD (reference sequence). The CDR3 contains 15 residues. DNA for the CDR3: TGCGCCAGCAGACTATCCGGGACAGGGGCGTACGAGCAGTACGTC. Translated, it gives CASRLSGTGAYEQYV.

The chain recombines TRBV28 with TRBJ1-2; 7 positions agree with TRBD1. In germline, CDR1 is MDHEN, CDR2 SYDVKM. The CDR3 has 17 residues. The V and J ends lost 3 bases and 2 bases, in that order; junction bases with no gene match: 12. The CDR3 DNA sequence: TGTGCCAGCAGTTTTTTGATCGCGACAGGGAAGAACTATGGCTACACCTTC. It is translated as CASSFLIATGKNYGYTF.

The rearrangement uses TRBV18 and TRBJ1-1; possible D gene TRBD1, 6 bases. Germline V gene data show CDR1 as KGHSH and CDR2 as LQKENI. The CDR3 is made up of 15 amino acids. The V and J ends lost 3 bases and 2 bases respectively, with 13 bases between them. CDR3 in DNA: TGTGCCAGCTCACCTTCCTACAGGGAAAACACTGAAGCTTTCTTT. Protein sequence: CASSPSYRENTEAFF.

The chain carries TRBV2 and TRBJ2-1; perhaps TRBD2 as D (6 bases). This CDR3 has 17 residues. Trimming removed 4 bases from V and 0 bases from J, with 16 bases in between. The germline gives CDR1 SNHLY, CDR2 FYNNEI. The CDR3, as DNA: TGTGCCAGCAGTGCCGGACTACCACCAAACTCCTACAATGAGCAGTTCTTC. Protein sequence: CASSAGLPPNSYNEQFF.

The chain joins TRBV20-1 to TRBJ1-2; perhaps TRBD1 as D (5 bases). The CDR3 totals 11 residues. Germline values: CDR1 DFQATT, CDR2 SNEGSKA (reference sequence). V was pared by 6 bases and J by 8 bases, with 13 bases between. Here the CDR3 reads CSASGGGGYTF. In nucleotides, the CDR3 is TGCAGTGCCAGTGGGGGTGGGGGCTACACCTTC.

The gene calls are TRBV2 and TRBJ1-1, with 7 bases aligning to TRBD1. V lost 5 bases and J lost 12; bases outside the gene matches: 6. Germline CDR1 reads SNHLY; CDR2 reads FYNNEI. The CDR3 length is 11 residues. The CDR3 bases are TGTGCCAGCAGTCAACAGGGGAGGCCTTTCTTT. It translates to CASSQQGRPFF. Combining the CDR3 with reference TRBV2 and TRBJ1-1 gives the whole variable domain EPEVTQTPSHQVTQMGQEVILRCVPISNHLYFYWYRQILGQKVEFLVSFYNNEISEKSEIFDDQFSVERPDGSNFTLKIRSTKLEDSAMYFCASSQQGRPFFGQGTRLTVV.

The gene calls are TRBV28 and TRBJ2-2; 7 nucleotides align to TRBD2. After removal of 3 bases from V and 6 bases from J, the junction contained 10 bases not matched to a gene. The CDR3 runs 16 residues. Germline values: CDR1 MDHEN, CDR2 SYDVKM. As DNA, the CDR3 is TGTGCCAGCAGTTTGAGCGGGAAATCTCGTCCCGGGGAGCTGTTTTTT. Translated: CASSLSGKSRPGELFF.

The chain combines TRBV7-9 with TRBJ1-1; no clear D gene. There are 12 residues in the CDR3. Germline CDR1 SEHNR, CDR2 FQNEAQ (reference sequence). V was pared by 5 bases and J by 6 bases, with 10 bases between. As DNA, the CDR3 is TGTGCCAGCAGCCAGGTAGATCCTGAAGCTTTCTTT. Amino acid sequence: CASSQVDPEAFF.

The chain has TRBV7-3 and TRBJ2-3, with 8 nucleotides matching TRBD2. The J segment lost 4 bases and the V segment lost 1 base, leaving 7 bases of the junction unmatched. The CDR3 sequence is 16 residues long. Germline V lookup: CDR1 SGHTA, CDR2 FQGTGA. The CDR3 loop is CASSLNGRALADTQYF. The CDR3 DNA sequence: TGTGCCAGCAGCTTAAACGGGAGGGCCTTGGCAGATACGCAGTATTTT.

This chain connects TRBV18 to TRBJ1-1, with TRBD1 matching 9 bases. Per germline, CDR1 KGHSH and CDR2 LQKENI. The ends lost 1 base at V and 11 bases at J; junction bases unmatched: 14. This CDR3 has 16 residues. This chain's CDR3 is CASSPQPPGTGYEAFF. CDR3 bases: TGTGCCAGCTCACCACAACCGCCGGGGACAGGGTATGAGGCTTTCTTT.

This clone appeared once. The CDR3 loop reads CASSGGYYEQYF. The DNA of the CDR3 is TGTGCCAGCAGCGGGGGGTACTACGAGCAGTACTTC. The V and J genes are TRBV7-9 and TRBJ2-7; perhaps TRBD2 as D (6 bases). The germline V and J ends were trimmed by 5 bases and 3 bases, with 8 bases remaining between them. The CDR3 spans 12 residues. Per germline, CDR1 SEHNR and CDR2 FQNEAQ (reference sequence). The complete variable domain, with remaining parts taken from reference TRBV7-9 and TRBJ2-7, reads DTGVSQNPRHKITKRGQNVTFRCDPISEHNRLYWYRQTLGQGPEFLTYFQNEAQLEKSRLLSDRFSAERPKGSFSTLEIQRTEQGDSAMYLCASSGGYYEQYFGPGTRLTVT.

The V call is TRBV7-9, the J call TRBJ2-3; 7 nucleotides match TRBD1. The CDR3 spans 13 residues. The germline V gene has CDR1 SEHNR and CDR2 FQNEAQ (reference sequence). J gave up 4 bases and V 5 bases, and 3 bases lay outside the gene matches. This CDR3 is CASSPRGPDTQYF. CDR3 DNA: TGTGCCAGCAGCCCTAGGGGGCCAGATACGCAGTATTTT.

The genes are TRBV7-2 and TRBJ2-5, with TRBD2 matching over 13 bases. V shed 1 base and J 1 base; nucleotides not matched to a gene: 9. This CDR3 region has 19 residues. Looked up from germline, CDR1 is SGHTA and CDR2 is FQGNSA. The CDR3 loop reads CASSLDPRLAGGLQETQYF. The DNA for the CDR3 is TGTGCCAGCAGCTTAGACCCCCGACTAGCGGGGGGACTCCAAGAGACCCAGTACTTC. Full variable domain (outside the CDR3, taken from reference TRBV7-2 and TRBJ2-5): GAGVSQSPSNKVTEKGKDVELRCDPISGHTALYWYRQSLGQGLEFLIYFQGNSAPDKSGLPSDRFSAERTGGSVSTLTIQRTQQEDSAVYLCASSLDPRLAGGLQETQYFGPGTRLLVL.

Here the CDR3 reads CASSQDLGLAGVYNEQFF. DNA of the CDR3: TGTGCCAGCAGCCAAGATTTGGGGCTAGCGGGAGTTTATAATGAGCAGTTCTTC. The chain employs TRBV3-1 (or the pseudogene TRBV3-2) and TRBJ2-1; 10 bases agree with TRBD2. Germline CDR1 reads LGHDT; CDR2 reads YNNKEL (reference sequence). This CDR3 is built from 18 residues. With 0 bases clipped from V and 7 bases from J, the junction kept 12 bases outside the gene matches.

The V gene is TRBV5-1, the J gene TRBJ2-2, with a possible D match to TRBD1 (5 bases). The CDR3 is 15 amino acids. CDR1 and CDR2 from the germline V gene are SGHRS and YFSETQ. Trimming shortened V by 1 base and J by 4 bases, and 11 bases separated the two germline ends. This CDR3 reads CASSLSQGLTGELFF. CDR3 coding DNA: TGCGCCAGCAGCTTGAGCCAGGGCCTCACCGGGGAGCTGTTTTTT.

This clone appeared a few times. The rearrangement uses TRBV7-9 and TRBJ2-7; 13 bases fit TRBD2. Per germline, CDR1 SEHNR and CDR2 FQNEAQ (reference sequence). With V trimmed by 5 bases and J by 6 bases, 10 bases remained unmatched. The CDR3 totals 16 residues. The CDR3 nucleotides are TGTGCCAGCAGCATGGGACTAGCGGGGCCTGAAGGCGAGCAGTACTTC. It translates to CASSMGLAGPEGEQYF.

V and J are TRBV2 and TRBJ2-3; 7 nucleotides line up with TRBD1. Germline values: CDR1 SNHLY, CDR2 FYNNEI. Trimming removed 5 bases from V and 1 base from J; junction bases left unmatched: 12. The CDR3 is 17 residues long. The CDR3 is CASSWVPGQEGTDTQYF. CDR3 coding DNA: TGTGCCAGCAGTTGGGTTCCCGGACAGGAGGGCACAGATACGCAGTATTTT.